This is a list of T cell receptor beta chains from one sample in a study of T cell repertoires in cytomegalovirus infection. MiXCR, run by TCRdb on the reads, gives a single entry per CDR3 protein. There are around 530,000 distinct CDR3 sequences in the sample; approximately 17% occur only once, and roughly a quarter lies in the top ten. The specimen was CD8+ T cells from PBMCs. Receptors were obtained from a human donor in good health (CMV status not recorded). Some clones in this sample may be carry-over from other donors' samples. CDR3s include the opening cysteine and the closing phenylalanine or tryptophan. A D gene is named only where the DNA matches it firmly. Clone size is not always given. Where it is, it says once, few, many or a class for expanded clones.

size: -; length: 16; J: TRBJ2-2; V: TRBV20-1; D: -; DNA: TGCAGTGCTAGAGCCCGGGGGCGGAAGGGGACCGGGGAGCTGTTTTTT; CDR3: CSARARGRKGTGELFF
size: -; length: 16; J: TRBJ2-2; V: TRBV6-6; D: -; DNA: TGTGCCAGCAGTTTATCAATATCAAGCGTGACCGGGGAGCTGTTTTTT; CDR3: CASSLSISSVTGELFF
size: few; length: 21; J: TRBJ2-4; V: TRBV24-1; D: TRBD2; DNA: TGTGCCAGACAAGAGCCCCGACCGGGACTAGCGGGGGGGGTAGCCAAAAACATTCAGTACTTC; CDR3: CARQEPRPGLAGGVAKNIQYF
size: many; length: 14; J: TRBJ1-1; V: TRBV7-9; D: -; DNA: TGTGCCAGCAGCCCTCCGGAGGGGGTCACTGAAGCTTTCTTT; CDR3: CASSPPEGVTEAFF
size: -; length: 11; J: TRBJ1-1; V: TRBV5-8; D: -; DNA: TGTGCCAGCAGTCCCGGGTCAGAGGGTTTCTTT; CDR3: CASSPGSEGFF
size: many; length: 18; J: TRBJ1-5; V: TRBV4-1; D: -; DNA: TGCGCCAGCAGCCGTCCCCCGGTCTATAAGGGCCCAGGGAGGCCCCAGCATTTT; CDR3: CASSRPPVYKGPGRPQHF
size: few; length: 15; J: TRBJ2-2; V: TRBV5-6; D: TRBD1; DNA: TGTGCCAGCAGCTCCGGACAGGAAGTAACCGGGGAGCTGTTTTTT; CDR3: CASSSGQEVTGELFF
size: many; length: 15; J: TRBJ2-5; V: TRBV2; D: TRBD2; DNA: TGTGCCAGCAGTGAAGTGGCGGGAGGGGGAGAGACCCAGTACTTC; CDR3: CASSEVAGGGETQYF
size: -; length: 15; J: TRBJ2-7; V: TRBV9; D: TRBD1; DNA: TGTGCCAGCAGTGGGACCGGGACAGCCCCTAACGAGCAGTACTTC; CDR3: CASSGTGTAPNEQYF
size: -; length: 12; J: TRBJ2-7; V: TRBV20-1; D: TRBD2; DNA: TGCAGTGCTAGAGGCGGGAGGCACGAGCAGTACTTC; CDR3: CSARGGRHEQYF
size: -; length: 11; J: TRBJ1-2; V: TRBV27; D: -; DNA: TGTGCCAGCGGAAAAGGGTCTGGCTACACCTTC; CDR3: CASGKGSGYTF
size: few; length: 15; J: TRBJ1-5; V: TRBV27; D: -; DNA: TGTGCCAGCAGTTTATACAGGGTAACGGGTGGGCCCCAGCATTTT; CDR3: CASSLYRVTGGPQHF
size: many; length: 15; J: TRBJ2-2; V: TRBV6-1; D: -; DNA: TGTGCCACCCCAGCCCCCGCAGGGGTTCCCGGGGAGCTGTTTTTT; CDR3: CATPAPAGVPGELFF
size: -; length: 13; J: TRBJ2-7; V: TRBV27; D: -; DNA: TGTGCCAGCAGTTCCCAGGTAGCCTACGAGCAGTACTTC; CDR3: CASSSQVAYEQYF
size: -; length: 13; J: TRBJ2-5; V: TRBV6-4; D: -; DNA: TGTGCCAGCAGTGACAGGGGCGGCGAGACCCTGTACTTC; CDR3: CASSDRGGETLYF
size: many; length: 15; J: TRBJ2-1; V: TRBV24-1; D: TRBD2; DNA: TGTGCCACCAAGGGAGGGCCATTTTCCTACAATGAGCAGTTCTTC; CDR3: CATKGGPFSYNEQFF
size: -; length: 16; J: TRBJ2-5; V: TRBV13; D: -; DNA: TGTGCCAGCAGCCTCCGGGGGAACGGACCGGTAGAGACCCAGTACTTC; CDR3: CASSLRGNGPVETQYF
size: -; length: 15; J: TRBJ1-1; V: TRBV19; D: -; DNA: TGTGCCAGTAGTATGGTAAGGGAAGTAGGCACTGAAGCTTTCTTT; CDR3: CASSMVREVGTEAFF
size: few; length: 14; J: TRBJ1-1; V: TRBV14; D: TRBD1; DNA: TGTGCCAGCAGTGCGAGCAGGGGGAGGACTGAAGCTTTCTTT; CDR3: CASSASRGRTEAFF
size: many; length: 13; J: TRBJ2-7; V: TRBV7-8; D: -; DNA: TGTGCCAGCAGCTTAGGACGGTGGGGGGAGCAGTACTTC; CDR3: CASSLGRWGEQYF
size: many; length: 16; J: TRBJ1-5; V: TRBV7-2; D: TRBD1; DNA: TGTGCCAGCAGCTTAAATGGCGACAGGGGCCGACAGCCCCAGCATTTT; CDR3: CASSLNGDRGRQPQHF
size: many; length: 13; J: TRBJ1-5; V: TRBV12-3/TRBV12-4; D: -; DNA: TGTGCCAGCAGAAGGCAGGGTAATCAGCCCCAGCATTTT; CDR3: CASRRQGNQPQHF
size: many; length: 17; J: TRBJ2-1; V: TRBV28; D: -; DNA: TGTGCCAGCAGTTTCCAAGTCTGGGGAGGATTTGACAATGAGCAGTTCTTC; CDR3: CASSFQVWGGFDNEQFF
size: -; length: 12; J: TRBJ2-7; V: TRBV19; D: -; DNA: TGTGCCACTTCGAGGGGTGAATACGAGCAGTACTTC; CDR3: CATSRGEYEQYF
size: few; length: 10; J: TRBJ2-5; V: TRBV6-2/TRBV6-3; D: -; DNA: TGTGCCAGCAGTTATCCTACCCAGTACTTC; CDR3: CASSYPTQYF
size: many; length: 13; J: TRBJ1-2; V: TRBV7-3; D: -; DNA: TGTGCCAGCAGCTTAAAACTTCCTTATGGCTACACCTTC; CDR3: CASSLKLPYGYTF
size: -; length: 15; J: TRBJ2-3; V: TRBV10-2; D: TRBD2; DNA: TGCGCCAGCAGGGGAGTAGCGGGGGACACAGATACGCAGTATTTT; CDR3: CASRGVAGDTDTQYF
size: many; length: 14; J: TRBJ2-7; V: TRBV11-2; D: -; DNA: TGTGCCAGCAGCTTAGGGGGATCGAGGGACGAGCAGTACTTC; CDR3: CASSLGGSRDEQYF
size: many; length: 15; J: TRBJ2-1; V: TRBV7-6; D: TRBD2; DNA: TGTGCCAGCAGACCCGGGACTAGCGGGAGGCAGGAGCAGTTCTTC; CDR3: CASRPGTSGRQEQFF
size: few; length: 13; J: TRBJ1-2; V: TRBV20-1; D: TRBD1; DNA: TGCAGTGCCCCAAAGGGAGGGGGCGATGGCTACACCTTC; CDR3: CSAPKGGGDGYTF
size: few; length: 17; J: TRBJ2-3; V: TRBV7-9; D: -; DNA: TGTGCCACCCTTGGACTCCAGGACAGCCCTTTTGCGGATACGCAGTATTTT; CDR3: CATLGLQDSPFADTQYF
size: many; length: 15; J: TRBJ1-5; V: TRBV28; D: -; DNA: TGTGCCAGCAGCTACTCGACAGGTCGAAGTCAGCCCCAGCATTTT; CDR3: CASSYSTGRSQPQHF
size: -; length: 16; J: TRBJ1-1; V: TRBV3-1; D: -; DNA: TGTGCCAGCAGCCAAATCCAAGGGAGGAAGGAAACTGAAGCTTTCTTT; CDR3: CASSQIQGRKETEAFF
size: few; length: 16; J: TRBJ2-7; V: TRBV27; D: TRBD2; DNA: TGTGCCAGCAGTTCCCCCCAGCGGGAGGGCGGGTACGAGCAGTACTTC; CDR3: CASSSPQREGGYEQYF
size: -; length: 14; J: TRBJ2-2; V: TRBV12-3/TRBV12-4; D: -; DNA: TGTGCCAGCCAACAAGTTTGGGGGTGGGGGGAGCTGTTTTTT; CDR3: CASQQVWGWGELFF
size: few; length: 13; J: TRBJ2-5; V: TRBV29-1; D: -; DNA: TGCAGCGGCTTAGGGGGGGCGCGAGAGACCCAGTACTTC; CDR3: CSGLGGARETQYF
size: many; length: 15; J: TRBJ1-1; V: TRBV19; D: -; DNA: TGTGCCAGTAGCCCGAGGACGGACTTGAACACTGAAGCTTTCTTT; CDR3: CASSPRTDLNTEAFF
size: many; length: 12; J: TRBJ1-6; V: TRBV11-2; D: -; DNA: TGTGCCAGCAGCTTGCCGGATTCACCCCTCCACTTT; CDR3: CASSLPDSPLHF
size: few; length: 15; J: TRBJ1-1; V: TRBV27; D: -; DNA: TGTGCCAGCAGTTTATCGCCGGGACGGGTCACTGAAGCTTTCTTT; CDR3: CASSLSPGRVTEAFF
size: -; length: 11; J: TRBJ1-1; V: TRBV19; D: -; DNA: TGTGCCACTGGACAGTACACTGAAGCTTTCTTT; CDR3: CATGQYTEAFF
size: many; length: 15; J: TRBJ1-5; V: TRBV10-3; D: TRBD1; DNA: TGTGCCACCCAAGAGGAGGGGGCCTTCCTTGCCGCCCAGCATTTT; CDR3: CATQEEGAFLAAQHF
size: -; length: 15; J: TRBJ2-5; V: TRBV27; D: -; DNA: TGTGCCAGCAGTTTGGAATCAGGGGAACAAGAGACCCAGTACTTC; CDR3: CASSLESGEQETQYF
size: few; length: 15; J: TRBJ2-5; V: TRBV7-3; D: -; DNA: TGTGCCAGCAGCTCCCGGGCAGGGGCGTGGGAGACCCAGTACTTC; CDR3: CASSSRAGAWETQYF
size: many; length: 20; J: TRBJ2-1; V: TRBV6-2/TRBV6-3; D: TRBD2; DNA: TGTGCCAGCAGTTACTCATCCCTCATCGGACTAGCTAGCTCCTACAATGAGCAGTTCTTC; CDR3: CASSYSSLIGLASSYNEQFF
size: few; length: 14; J: TRBJ1-2; V: TRBV12-3/TRBV12-4; D: TRBD1; DNA: TGTGCCAGCAGTTTAGGGGACAGGGTAAATGGCTACACCTTC; CDR3: CASSLGDRVNGYTF
size: -; length: 15; J: TRBJ2-1; V: TRBV20-1; D: -; DNA: TGCAGTGCAGAGAGGACAGAGCCTGCCTACAATGAGCAGTTCTTC; CDR3: CSAERTEPAYNEQFF
size: -; length: 12; J: TRBJ2-7; V: TRBV14; D: -; DNA: TGTGCCAGCATGGGATCATCCTACGAGCAGTACTTC; CDR3: CASMGSSYEQYF
size: many; length: 13; J: TRBJ2-1; V: TRBV6-1; D: -; DNA: TGTGCCAGCAGTCTCAGGACCGGTGATGAGCAGTTCTTC; CDR3: CASSLRTGDEQFF
size: few; length: 13; J: TRBJ2-1; V: TRBV20-1; D: -; DNA: TGCAGCGCATCGGGGGAGGCAAGGAATGAGCAGTTCTTC; CDR3: CSASGEARNEQFF
size: few; length: 13; J: TRBJ2-5; V: TRBV5-1; D: -; DNA: TGCGCCAGCAGCTCCGGTCCAAAAGAGACCCAGTACTTC; CDR3: CASSSGPKETQYF
size: many; length: 15; J: TRBJ1-2; V: TRBV7-9; D: -; DNA: TGTGCCAGCAGCTCCCTCTTAGGGGAATCCTATGGCTACACCTTC; CDR3: CASSSLLGESYGYTF
size: -; length: 16; J: TRBJ2-2; V: TRBV27; D: -; DNA: TGTGCAAGCAGTCCCGGAAGCTGGGGGGGCACAGGGGAGCTGTTTTTT; CDR3: CASSPGSWGGTGELFF
size: many; length: 15; J: TRBJ2-3; V: TRBV27; D: TRBD1; DNA: TGTGCCAGCACGACAGGGGGCTGGGGCACAGATACGCAGTATTTT; CDR3: CASTTGGWGTDTQYF
size: few; length: 18; J: TRBJ2-6; V: TRBV9; D: TRBD1; DNA: TGTGCCAGCAGCGACAGGGGACAGACCTTCTCTGGGGCCAACGTCCTGACTTTC; CDR3: CASSDRGQTFSGANVLTF